This record looks at one TCR beta chain sequence and its context. Its antigen is still unknown. The data derive from a study of cytomegalovirus exposure and HLA in healthy donors. Study-level results: Equally common other TCR beta chains were less clonally expanded than HLA-associated ones, a later analysis found. After further analysis at a later stage, 16,951 TCR beta sequences were associated with HLA alleles at 0.05 false discovery rate.

Donors showed nominal health when sampled, although they likely had unrecorded immune exposures. CDR3 length equals 12 residues. Trimming removed 6 bases at V and 6 bases at J, with 9 bases between. CDR1 SNHLY and CDR2 FYNNEI come from the germline V gene. The PCR contained 60 Vbeta and 13 Jbeta primers. The authors' processing: In a later analysis, of some 80 million unique beta chains, about 12 million appeared in at least two donors. Using immunoSEQ multiplex PCR, the repertoire was profiled, and TCRdb retains in-frame clones only, with some absent. The V and J calls and the clone size are those of that table, but D and trimming were determined from the DNA. The table lists some 160,000 clones, 60% to 80% of them singletons.

Material for sequencing was PBMCs. This receptor was obtained from a woman aged 25-40 years in good health and CMV-seronegative. The chain has TRBV2 and TRBJ1-5, with D possibly matching TRBD1 (5 bases). This CDR3 is CASSRVSQPQHF. The CDR3 coding sequence is TGTGCCAGCAGCAGGGTAAGTCAGCCCCAGCATTTT.